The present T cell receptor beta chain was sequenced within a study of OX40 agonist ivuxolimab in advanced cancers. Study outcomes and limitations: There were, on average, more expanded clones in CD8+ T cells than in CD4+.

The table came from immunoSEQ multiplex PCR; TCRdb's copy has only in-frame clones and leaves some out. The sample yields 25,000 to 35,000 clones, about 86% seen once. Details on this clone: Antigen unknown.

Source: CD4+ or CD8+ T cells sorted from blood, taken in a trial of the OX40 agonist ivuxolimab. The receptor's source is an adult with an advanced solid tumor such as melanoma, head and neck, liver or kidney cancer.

CDR3 in DNA: TGTGCCAGCAGCTACTCCTACGAGCAGTACTTC. It specifies CASSYSYEQYF. The rearrangement links TRBV11-2 to TRBJ2-7; D gene unclear. V dropped 4 bases and J dropped 0 bases, with 1 base sitting between them. Germline CDR1 and CDR2: SGHAT and FQNNGV. This CDR3 comprises 11 residues.